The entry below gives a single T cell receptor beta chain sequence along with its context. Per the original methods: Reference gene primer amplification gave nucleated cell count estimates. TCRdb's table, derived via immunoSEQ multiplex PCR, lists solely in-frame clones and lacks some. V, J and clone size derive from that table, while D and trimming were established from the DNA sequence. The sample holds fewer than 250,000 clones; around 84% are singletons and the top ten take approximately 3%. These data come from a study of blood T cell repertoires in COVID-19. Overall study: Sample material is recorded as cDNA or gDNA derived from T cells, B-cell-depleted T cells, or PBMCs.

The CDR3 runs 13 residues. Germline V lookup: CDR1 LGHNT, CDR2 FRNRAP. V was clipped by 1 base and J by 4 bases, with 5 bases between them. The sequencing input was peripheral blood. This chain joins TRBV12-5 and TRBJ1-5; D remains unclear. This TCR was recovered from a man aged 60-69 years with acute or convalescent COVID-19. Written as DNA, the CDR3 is TGTGCTAGTGGTTTGGGGCCTAATCAGCCCCAGCATTTT. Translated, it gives CASGLGPNQPQHF.